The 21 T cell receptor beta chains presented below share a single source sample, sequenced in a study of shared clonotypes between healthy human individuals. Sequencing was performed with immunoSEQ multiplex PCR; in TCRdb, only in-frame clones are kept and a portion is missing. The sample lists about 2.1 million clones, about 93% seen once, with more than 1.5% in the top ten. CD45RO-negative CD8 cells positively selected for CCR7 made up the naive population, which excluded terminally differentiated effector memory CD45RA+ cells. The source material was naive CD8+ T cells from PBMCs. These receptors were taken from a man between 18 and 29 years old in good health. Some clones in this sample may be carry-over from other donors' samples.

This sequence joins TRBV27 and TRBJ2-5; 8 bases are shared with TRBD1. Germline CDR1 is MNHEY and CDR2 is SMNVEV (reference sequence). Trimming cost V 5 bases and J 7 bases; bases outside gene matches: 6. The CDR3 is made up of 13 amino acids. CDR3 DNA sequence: TGTGCCAGCAGTGGGGACAGGTTAAGGACCCAGTACTTC. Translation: CASSGDRLRTQYF.

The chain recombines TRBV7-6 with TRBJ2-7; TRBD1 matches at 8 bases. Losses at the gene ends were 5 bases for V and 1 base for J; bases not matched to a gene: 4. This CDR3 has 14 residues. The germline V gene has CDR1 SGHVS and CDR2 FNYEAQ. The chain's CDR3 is CASSPRDRSYEQYF. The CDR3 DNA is TGTGCCAGCAGCCCCCGGGACAGGTCCTACGAGCAGTACTTC.

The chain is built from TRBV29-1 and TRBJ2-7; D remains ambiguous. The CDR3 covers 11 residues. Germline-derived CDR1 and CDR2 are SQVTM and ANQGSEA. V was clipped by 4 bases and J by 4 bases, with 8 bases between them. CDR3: CSVVRAYEQYF. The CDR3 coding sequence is TGCAGCGTTGTACGGGCGTACGAGCAGTACTTC.

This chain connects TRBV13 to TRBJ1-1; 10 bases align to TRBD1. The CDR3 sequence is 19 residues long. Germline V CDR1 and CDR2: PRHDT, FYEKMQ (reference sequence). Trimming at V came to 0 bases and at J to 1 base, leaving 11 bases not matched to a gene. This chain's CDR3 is CASSLGGTGAPPRNTEAFF. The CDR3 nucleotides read TGTGCCAGCAGCTTAGGGGGGACAGGGGCCCCCCCGAGGAACACTGAAGCTTTCTTT.

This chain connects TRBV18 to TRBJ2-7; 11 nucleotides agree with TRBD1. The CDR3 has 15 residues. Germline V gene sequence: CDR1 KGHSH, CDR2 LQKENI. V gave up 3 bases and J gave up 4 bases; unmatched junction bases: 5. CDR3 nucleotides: TGTGCCAGCTCACCTTTCGGGACAGGGGGGTACGAGCAGTACTTC. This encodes CASSPFGTGGYEQYF.

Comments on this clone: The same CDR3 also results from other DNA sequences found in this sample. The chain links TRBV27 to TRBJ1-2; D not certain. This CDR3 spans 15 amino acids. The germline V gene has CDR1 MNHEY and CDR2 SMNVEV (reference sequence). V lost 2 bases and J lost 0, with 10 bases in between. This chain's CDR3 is CASSLTGGPNYGYTF. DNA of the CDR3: TGTGCCAGCAGTTTAACGGGAGGTCCTAACTATGGCTACACCTTC.

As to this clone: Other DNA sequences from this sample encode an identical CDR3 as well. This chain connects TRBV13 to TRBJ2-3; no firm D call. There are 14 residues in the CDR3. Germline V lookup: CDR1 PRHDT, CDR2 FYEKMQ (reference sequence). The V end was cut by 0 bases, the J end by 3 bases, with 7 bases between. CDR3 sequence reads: CASSLGRRTDTQYF. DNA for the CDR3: TGTGCCAGCAGCTTAGGCCGTAGGACAGATACGCAGTATTTT. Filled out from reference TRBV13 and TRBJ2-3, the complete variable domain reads AAGVIQSPRHLIKEKRETATLKCYPIPRHDTVYWYQQGPGQDPQFLISFYEKMQSDKGSIPDRFSAQQFSDYHSELNMSSLELGDSALYFCASSLGRRTDTQYFGPGTRLTVL.

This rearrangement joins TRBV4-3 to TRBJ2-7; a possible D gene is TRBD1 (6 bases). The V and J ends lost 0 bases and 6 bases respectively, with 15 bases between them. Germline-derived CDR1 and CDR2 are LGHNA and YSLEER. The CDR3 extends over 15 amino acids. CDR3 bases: TGCGCCAGCAGCCAAGACCGGACAGTCCAATCCGAGCAGTACTTC. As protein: CASSQDRTVQSEQYF.

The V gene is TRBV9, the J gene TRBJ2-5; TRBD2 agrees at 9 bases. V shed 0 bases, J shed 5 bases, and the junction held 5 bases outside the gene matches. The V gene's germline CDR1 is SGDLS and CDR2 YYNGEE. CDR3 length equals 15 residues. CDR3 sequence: CASSVGLAGRETQYF. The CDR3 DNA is TGTGCCAGCAGCGTAGGGCTAGCGGGACGGGAGACCCAGTACTTC.

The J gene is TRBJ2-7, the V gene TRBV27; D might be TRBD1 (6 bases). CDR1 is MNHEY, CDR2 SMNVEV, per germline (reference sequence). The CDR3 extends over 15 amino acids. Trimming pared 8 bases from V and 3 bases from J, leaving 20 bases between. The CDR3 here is CASRLVKRGFYEQYF. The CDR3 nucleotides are TGTGCCAGCCGGCTCGTGAAGAGGGGGTTCTACGAGCAGTACTTC.

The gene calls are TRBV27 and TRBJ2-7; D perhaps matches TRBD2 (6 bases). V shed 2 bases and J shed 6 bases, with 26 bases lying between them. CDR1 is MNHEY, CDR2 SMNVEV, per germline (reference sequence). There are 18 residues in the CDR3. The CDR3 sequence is CASSLKGTRLGFETEQYF. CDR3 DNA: TGTGCCAGCAGTTTAAAAGGGACTCGACTCGGATTTGAGACCGAGCAGTACTTC.

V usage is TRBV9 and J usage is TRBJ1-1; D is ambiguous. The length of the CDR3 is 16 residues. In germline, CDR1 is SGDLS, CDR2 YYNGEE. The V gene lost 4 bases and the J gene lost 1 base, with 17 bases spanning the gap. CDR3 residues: CASSSPKSLRNTEAFF. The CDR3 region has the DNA TGTGCCAGCAGCTCCCCCAAGAGCCTAAGGAACACTGAAGCTTTCTTT.

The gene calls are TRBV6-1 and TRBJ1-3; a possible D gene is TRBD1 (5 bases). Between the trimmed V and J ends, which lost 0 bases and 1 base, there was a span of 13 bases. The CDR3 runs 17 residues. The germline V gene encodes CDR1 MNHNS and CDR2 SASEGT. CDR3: CASSEAKGMYSGNTIYF. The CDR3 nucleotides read TGTGCCAGCAGTGAAGCGAAGGGGATGTATTCTGGAAACACCATATATTTT.

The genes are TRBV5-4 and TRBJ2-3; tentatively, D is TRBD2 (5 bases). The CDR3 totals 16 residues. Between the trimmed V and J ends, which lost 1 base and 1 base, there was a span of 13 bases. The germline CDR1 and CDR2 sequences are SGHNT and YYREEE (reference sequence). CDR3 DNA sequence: TGTGCCAGCAGCTTGATCGGGATATTGGGCACAGATACGCAGTATTTT. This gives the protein CASSLIGILGTDTQYF.

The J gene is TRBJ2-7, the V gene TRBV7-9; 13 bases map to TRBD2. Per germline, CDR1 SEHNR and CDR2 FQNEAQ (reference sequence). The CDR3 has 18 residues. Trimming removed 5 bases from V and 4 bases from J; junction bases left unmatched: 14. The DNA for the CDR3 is TGTGCCAGCAGCCCAGGGGTCCTAACTAGCGGGAGGGCTTACGAGCAGTACTTC. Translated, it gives CASSPGVLTSGRAYEQYF.

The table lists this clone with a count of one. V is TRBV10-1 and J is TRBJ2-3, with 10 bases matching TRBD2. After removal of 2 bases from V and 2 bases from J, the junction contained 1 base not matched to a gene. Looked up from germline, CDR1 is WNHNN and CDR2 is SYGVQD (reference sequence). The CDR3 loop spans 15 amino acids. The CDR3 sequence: CASSETSGDTDTQYF. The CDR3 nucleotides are TGCGCCAGCAGTGAGACTAGCGGGGACACAGATACGCAGTATTTT.

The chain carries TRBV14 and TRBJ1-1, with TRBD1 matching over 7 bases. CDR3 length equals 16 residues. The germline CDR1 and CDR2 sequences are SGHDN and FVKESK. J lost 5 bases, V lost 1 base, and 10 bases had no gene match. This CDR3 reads CASSQVGGQRITEAFF. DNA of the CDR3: TGTGCCAGCAGCCAAGTAGGGGGACAGCGAATTACTGAAGCTTTCTTT.

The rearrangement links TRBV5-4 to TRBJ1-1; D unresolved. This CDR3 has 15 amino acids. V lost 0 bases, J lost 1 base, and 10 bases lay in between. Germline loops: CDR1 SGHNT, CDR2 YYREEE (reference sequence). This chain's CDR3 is CASSLVPGRNTEAFF. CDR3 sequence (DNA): TGTGCCAGCAGCTTGGTACCCGGAAGGAACACTGAAGCTTTCTTT.

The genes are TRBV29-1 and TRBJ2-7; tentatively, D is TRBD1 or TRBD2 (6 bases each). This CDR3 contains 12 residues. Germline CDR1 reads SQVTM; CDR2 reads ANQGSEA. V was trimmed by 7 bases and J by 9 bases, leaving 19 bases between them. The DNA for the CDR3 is TGCAGCGGAGGGGGAACCGACGGGGGGCAGTACTTC. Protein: CSGGGTDGGQYF.

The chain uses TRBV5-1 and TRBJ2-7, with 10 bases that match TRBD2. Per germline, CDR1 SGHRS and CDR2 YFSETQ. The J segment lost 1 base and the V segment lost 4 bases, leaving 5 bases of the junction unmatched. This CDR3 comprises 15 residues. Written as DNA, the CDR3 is TGCGCCAGCAGCCGGTGGACTAGCGGTTCCTACGAGCAGTACTTC. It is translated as CASSRWTSGSYEQYF.

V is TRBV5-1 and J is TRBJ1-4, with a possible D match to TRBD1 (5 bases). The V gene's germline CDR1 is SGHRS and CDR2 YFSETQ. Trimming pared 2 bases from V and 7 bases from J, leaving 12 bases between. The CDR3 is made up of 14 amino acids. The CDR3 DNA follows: TGCGCCAGCAGCTTCTCAGGGAGATCTGAAAAACTGTTTTTT. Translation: CASSFSGRSEKLFF.